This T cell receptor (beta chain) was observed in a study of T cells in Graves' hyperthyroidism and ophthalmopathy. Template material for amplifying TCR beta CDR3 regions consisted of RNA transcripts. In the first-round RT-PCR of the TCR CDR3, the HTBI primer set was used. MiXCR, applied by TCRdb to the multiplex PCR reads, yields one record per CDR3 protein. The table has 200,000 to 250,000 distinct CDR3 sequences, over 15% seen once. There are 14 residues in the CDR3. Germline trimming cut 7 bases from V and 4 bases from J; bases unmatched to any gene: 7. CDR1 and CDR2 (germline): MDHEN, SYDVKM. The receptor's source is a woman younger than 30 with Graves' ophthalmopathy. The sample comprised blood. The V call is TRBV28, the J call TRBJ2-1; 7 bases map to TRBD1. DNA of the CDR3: TGTGCCAGCACCCTCGGGACAGCTTACAATGAGCAGTTCTTC. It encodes CASTLGTAYNEQFF.